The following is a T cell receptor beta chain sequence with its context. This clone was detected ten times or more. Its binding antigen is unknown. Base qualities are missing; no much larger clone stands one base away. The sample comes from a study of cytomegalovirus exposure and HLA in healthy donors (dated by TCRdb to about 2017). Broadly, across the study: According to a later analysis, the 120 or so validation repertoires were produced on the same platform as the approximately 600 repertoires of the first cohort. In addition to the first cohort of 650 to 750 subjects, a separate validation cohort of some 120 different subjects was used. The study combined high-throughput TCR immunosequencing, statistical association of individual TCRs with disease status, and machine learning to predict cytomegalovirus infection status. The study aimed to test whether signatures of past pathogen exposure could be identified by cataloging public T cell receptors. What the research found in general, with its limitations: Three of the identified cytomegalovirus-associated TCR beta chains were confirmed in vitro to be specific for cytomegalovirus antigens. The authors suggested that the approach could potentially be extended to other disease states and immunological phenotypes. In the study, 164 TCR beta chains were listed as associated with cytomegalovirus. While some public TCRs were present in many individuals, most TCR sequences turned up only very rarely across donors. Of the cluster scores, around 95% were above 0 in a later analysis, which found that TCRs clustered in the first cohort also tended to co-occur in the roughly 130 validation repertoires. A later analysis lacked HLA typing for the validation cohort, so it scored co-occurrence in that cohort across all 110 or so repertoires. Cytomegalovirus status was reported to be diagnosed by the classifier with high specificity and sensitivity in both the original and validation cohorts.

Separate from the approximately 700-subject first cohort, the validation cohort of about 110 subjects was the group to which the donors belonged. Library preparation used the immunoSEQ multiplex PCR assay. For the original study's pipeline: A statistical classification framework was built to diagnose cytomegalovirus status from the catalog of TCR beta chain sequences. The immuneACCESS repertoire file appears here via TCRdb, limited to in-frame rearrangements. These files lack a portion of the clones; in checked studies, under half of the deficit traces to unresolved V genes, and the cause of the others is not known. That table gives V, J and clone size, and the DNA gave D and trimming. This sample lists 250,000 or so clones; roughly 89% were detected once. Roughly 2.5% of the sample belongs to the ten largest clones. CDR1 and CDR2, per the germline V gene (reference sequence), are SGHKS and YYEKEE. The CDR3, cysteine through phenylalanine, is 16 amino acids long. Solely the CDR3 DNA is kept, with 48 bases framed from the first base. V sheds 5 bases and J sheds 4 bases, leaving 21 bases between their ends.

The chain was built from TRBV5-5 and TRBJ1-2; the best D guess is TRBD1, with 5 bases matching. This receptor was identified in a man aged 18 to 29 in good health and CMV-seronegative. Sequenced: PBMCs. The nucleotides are TGTGCCAGCAGGTTCGAGGTGCAGGGTGACTTCTATGGCTACACCTTC. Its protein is CASRFEVQGDFYGYTF. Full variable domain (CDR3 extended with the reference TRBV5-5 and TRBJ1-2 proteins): DAGVTQSPTHLIKTRGQQVTLRCSPISGHKSVSWYQQVLGQGPQFIFQYYEKEERGRGNFPDRFSARQFPNYSSELNVNALLLGDSALYLCASRFEVQGDFYGYTFGSGTRLTVV.